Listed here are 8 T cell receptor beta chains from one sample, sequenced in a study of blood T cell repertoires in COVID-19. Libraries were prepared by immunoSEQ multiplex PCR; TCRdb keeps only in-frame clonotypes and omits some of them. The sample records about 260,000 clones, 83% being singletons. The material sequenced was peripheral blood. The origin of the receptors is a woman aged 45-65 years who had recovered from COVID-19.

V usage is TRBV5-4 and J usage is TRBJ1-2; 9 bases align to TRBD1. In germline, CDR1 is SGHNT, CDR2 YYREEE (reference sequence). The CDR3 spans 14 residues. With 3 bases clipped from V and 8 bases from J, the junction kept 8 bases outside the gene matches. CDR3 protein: CASSSGQGRDGYTF. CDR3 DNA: TGTGCCAGCAGCTCCGGACAGGGGCGGGACGGCTACACCTTC.

The CDR3 nucleotides are TGTGCCAGCAGTTTATTAGGACTAATGACAGATACGCAGTATTTT. It encodes CASSLLGLMTDTQYF. The chain links TRBV27 to TRBJ2-3; tentatively, D is TRBD2 (6 bases). Germline CDR1 MNHEY, CDR2 SMNVEV (reference sequence). CDR3 length: 15 residues. V shed 1 base and J shed 3 bases, with 11 bases lying between them.

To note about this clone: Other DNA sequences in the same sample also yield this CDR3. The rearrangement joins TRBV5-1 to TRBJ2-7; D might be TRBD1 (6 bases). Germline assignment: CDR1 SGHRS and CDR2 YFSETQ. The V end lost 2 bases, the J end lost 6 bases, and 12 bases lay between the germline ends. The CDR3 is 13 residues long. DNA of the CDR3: TGCGCCAGCAGCTTCGAACAGGGTTCCGAGCAGTACTTC. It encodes CASSFEQGSEQYF.

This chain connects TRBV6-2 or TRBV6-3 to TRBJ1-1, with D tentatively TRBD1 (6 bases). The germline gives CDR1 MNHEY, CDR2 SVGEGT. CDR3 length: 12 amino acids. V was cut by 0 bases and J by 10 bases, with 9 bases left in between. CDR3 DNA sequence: TGTGCCAGCAGTTACTCAAGGGGGGGAGCTTTCTTT. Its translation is CASSYSRGGAFF.

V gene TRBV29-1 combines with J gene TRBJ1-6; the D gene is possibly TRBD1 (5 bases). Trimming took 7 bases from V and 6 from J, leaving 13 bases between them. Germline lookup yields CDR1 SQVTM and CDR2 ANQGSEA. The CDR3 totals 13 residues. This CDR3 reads CSAGEGANSPLHF. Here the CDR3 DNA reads TGCAGCGCGGGGGAAGGGGCTAATTCACCCCTCCACTTT. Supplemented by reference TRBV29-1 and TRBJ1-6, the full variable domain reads SAVISQKPSRDICQRGTSLTIQCQVDSQVTMMFWYRQQPGQSLTLIATANQGSEATYESGFVIDKFPISRPNLTFSTLTVSNMSPEDSSIYLCSAGEGANSPLHFGNGTRLTVT.

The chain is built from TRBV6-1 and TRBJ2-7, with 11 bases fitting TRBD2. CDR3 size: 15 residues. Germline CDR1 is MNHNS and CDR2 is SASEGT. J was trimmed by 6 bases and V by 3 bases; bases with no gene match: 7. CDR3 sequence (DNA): TGTGCCAGCAGTGACCAATTAGCGGGGGGGCTCGAGCAGTACTTC. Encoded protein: CASSDQLAGGLEQYF.

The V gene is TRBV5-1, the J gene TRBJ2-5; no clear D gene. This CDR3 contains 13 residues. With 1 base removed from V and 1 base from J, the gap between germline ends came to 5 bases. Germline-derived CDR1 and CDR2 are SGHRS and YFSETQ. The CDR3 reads CASSLSGQETQYF. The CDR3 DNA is TGCGCCAGCAGCTTGTCAGGCCAAGAGACCCAGTACTTC.

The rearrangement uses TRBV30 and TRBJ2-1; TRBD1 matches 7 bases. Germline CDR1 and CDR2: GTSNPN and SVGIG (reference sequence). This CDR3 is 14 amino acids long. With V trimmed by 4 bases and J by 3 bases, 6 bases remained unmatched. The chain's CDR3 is CAWNTGAFYNEQFF. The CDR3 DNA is TGTGCCTGGAATACAGGGGCCTTCTACAATGAGCAGTTCTTC. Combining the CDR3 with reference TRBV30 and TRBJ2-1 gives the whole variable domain SQTIHQWPATLVQPVGSPLSLECTVEGTSNPNLYWYRQAAGRGLQLLFYSVGIGQISSEVPQNLSASRPQDRQFILSSKKLLLSDSGFYLCAWNTGAFYNEQFFGPGTRLTVL.